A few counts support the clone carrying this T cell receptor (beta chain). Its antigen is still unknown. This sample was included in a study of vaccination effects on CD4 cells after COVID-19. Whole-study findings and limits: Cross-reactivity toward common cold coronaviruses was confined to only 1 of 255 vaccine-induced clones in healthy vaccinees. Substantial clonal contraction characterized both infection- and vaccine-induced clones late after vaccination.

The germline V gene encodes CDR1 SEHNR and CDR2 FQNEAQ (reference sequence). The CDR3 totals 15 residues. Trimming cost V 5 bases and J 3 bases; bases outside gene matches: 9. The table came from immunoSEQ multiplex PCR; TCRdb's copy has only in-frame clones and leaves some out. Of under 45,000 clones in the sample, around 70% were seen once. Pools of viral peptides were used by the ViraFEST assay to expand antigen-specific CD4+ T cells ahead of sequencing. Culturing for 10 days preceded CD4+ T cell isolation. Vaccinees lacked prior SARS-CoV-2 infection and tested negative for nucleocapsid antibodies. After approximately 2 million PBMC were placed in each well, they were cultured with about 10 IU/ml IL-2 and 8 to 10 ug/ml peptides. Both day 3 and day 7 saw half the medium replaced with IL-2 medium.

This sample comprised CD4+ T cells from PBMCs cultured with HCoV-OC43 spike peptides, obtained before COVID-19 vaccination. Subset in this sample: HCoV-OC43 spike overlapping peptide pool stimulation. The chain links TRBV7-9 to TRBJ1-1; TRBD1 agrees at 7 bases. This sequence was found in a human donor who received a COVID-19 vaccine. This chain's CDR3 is CASSRPTGVDTEAFF. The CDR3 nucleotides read TGTGCCAGCAGCCGTCCTACAGGGGTGGACACTGAAGCTTTCTTT.